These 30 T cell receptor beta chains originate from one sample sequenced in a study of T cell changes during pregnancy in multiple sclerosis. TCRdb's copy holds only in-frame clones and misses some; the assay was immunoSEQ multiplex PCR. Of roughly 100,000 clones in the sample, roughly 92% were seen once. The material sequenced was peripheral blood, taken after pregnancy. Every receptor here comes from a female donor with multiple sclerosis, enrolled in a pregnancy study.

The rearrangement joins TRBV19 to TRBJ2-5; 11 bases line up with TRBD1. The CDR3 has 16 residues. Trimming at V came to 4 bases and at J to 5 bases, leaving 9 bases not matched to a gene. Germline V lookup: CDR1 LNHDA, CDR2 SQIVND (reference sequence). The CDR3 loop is CASSNGQGALRETQYF. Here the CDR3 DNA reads TGTGCCAGTAGTAACGGACAGGGGGCATTAAGGGAGACCCAGTACTTC.

Here the CDR3 reads CAAPRGANTGELFF. Written as DNA, the CDR3 is TGTGCCGCGCCTCGGGGGGCGAACACCGGGGAGCTGTTTTTT. V and J are TRBV6-1 and TRBJ2-2; TRBD2 aligns across 7 bases. This CDR3 region has 14 residues. Germline V gene lookup returns CDR1 MNHNS and CDR2 SASEGT. Trimming took 11 bases from V and 0 from J; bases not matched to a gene: 6.

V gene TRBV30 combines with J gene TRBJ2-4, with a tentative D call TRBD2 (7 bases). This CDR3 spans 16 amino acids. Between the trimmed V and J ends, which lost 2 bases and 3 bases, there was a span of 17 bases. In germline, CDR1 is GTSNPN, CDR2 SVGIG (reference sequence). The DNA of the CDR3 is TGTGCCTGGAGTAAAGGACTGGGAGGGGGCAAAAACATTCAGTACTTC. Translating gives CAWSKGLGGGKNIQYF. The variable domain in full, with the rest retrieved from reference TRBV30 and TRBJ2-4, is SQTIHQWPATLVQPVGSPLSLECTVEGTSNPNLYWYRQAAGRGLQLLFYSVGIGQISSEVPQNLSASRPQDRQFILSSKKLLLSDSGFYLCAWSKGLGGGKNIQYFGAGTRLSVL.

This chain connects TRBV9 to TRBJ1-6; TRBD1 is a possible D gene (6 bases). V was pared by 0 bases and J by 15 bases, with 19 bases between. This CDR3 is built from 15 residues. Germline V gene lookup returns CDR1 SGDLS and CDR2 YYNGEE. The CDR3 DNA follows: TGTGCCAGCAGCGTAGACGGCACAGGGTTTCGTCTCCTCCACTTT. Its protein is CASSVDGTGFRLLHF.

The DNA of the CDR3 is TGTGCCAGCAGCGTAGGAGGGGGCGGCACCCAAGAGACCCAGTACTTC. As protein: CASSVGGGGTQETQYF. V and J are TRBV9 and TRBJ2-5; 7 bases fit TRBD1. The CDR3 totals 16 residues. Trimming took 0 bases from V and 1 from J; bases not matched to a gene: 6. Germline loops: CDR1 SGDLS, CDR2 YYNGEE.

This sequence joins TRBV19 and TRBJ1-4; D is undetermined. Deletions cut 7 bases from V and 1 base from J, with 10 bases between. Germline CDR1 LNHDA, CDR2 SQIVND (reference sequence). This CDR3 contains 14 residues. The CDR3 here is CASTARVTNEKLFF. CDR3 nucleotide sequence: TGTGCCAGTACCGCTCGGGTAACTAATGAAAAACTGTTTTTT.

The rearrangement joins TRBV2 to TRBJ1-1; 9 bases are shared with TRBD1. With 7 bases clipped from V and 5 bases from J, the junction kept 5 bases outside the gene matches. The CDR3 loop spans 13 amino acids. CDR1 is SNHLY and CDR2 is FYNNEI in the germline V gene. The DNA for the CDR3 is TGTGCCAGCACACAGGGGGCGGGAACTGAAGCTTTCTTT. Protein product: CASTQGAGTEAFF.

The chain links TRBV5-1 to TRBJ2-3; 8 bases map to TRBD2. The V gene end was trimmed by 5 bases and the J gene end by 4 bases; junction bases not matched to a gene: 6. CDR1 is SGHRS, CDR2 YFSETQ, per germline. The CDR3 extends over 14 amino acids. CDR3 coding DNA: TGCGCCAGCAGTAGGCGGGGGGCCGCAGATACGCAGTATTTT. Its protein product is CASSRRGAADTQYF.

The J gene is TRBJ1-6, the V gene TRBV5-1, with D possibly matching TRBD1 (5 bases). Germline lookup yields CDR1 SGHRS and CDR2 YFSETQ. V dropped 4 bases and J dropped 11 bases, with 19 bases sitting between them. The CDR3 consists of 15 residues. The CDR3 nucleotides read TGCGCCAGCAGCCCCCGAACGGGGGAAGGAGCACCCCTCCACTTT. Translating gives CASSPRTGEGAPLHF.

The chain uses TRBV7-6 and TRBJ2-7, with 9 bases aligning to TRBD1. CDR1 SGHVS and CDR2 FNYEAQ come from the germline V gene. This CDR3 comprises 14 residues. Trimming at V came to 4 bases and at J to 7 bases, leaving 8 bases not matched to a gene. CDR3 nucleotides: TGTGCCAGCAGCTGGGACAGGGCCTCTCGGGAGCAGTACTTC. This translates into CASSWDRASREQYF. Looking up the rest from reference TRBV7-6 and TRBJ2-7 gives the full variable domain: GAGVSQSPRYKVTKRGQDVALRCDPISGHVSLYWYRQALGQGPEFLTYFNYEAQQDKSGLPNDRFSAERPEGSISTLTIQRTEQRDSAMYRCASSWDRASREQYFGPGTRLTVT.

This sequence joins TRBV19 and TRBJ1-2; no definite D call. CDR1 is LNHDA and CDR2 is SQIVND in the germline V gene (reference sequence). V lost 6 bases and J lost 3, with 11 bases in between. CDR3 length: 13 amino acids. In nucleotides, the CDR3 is TGTGCCAGTAGACTTCCTACGGACTATGGCTACACCTTC. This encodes CASRLPTDYGYTF.

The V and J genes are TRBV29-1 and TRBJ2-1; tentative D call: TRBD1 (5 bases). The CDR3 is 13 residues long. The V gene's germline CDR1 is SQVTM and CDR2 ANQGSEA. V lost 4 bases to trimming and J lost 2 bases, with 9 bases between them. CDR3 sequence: CSVVQVAYNEQFF. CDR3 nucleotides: TGCAGCGTTGTACAGGTTGCCTACAATGAGCAGTTCTTC.

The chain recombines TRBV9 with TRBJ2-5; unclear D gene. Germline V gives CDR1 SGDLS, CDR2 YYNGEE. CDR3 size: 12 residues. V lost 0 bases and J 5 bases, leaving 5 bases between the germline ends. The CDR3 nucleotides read TGTGCCAGCAGCGTAGAGGAGGAGACCCAGTACTTC. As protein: CASSVEEETQYF.

CDR3 region: CASSLEQPNTEAFF. CDR3 DNA sequence: TGTGCCAGCAGCTTAGAACAACCGAACACTGAAGCTTTCTTT. The chain has TRBV7-9 and TRBJ1-1; unclear D gene. V dropped 1 base and J dropped 1 base, with 7 bases sitting between them. This CDR3 is 14 amino acids long. Germline V CDR1 and CDR2: SEHNR, FQNEAQ (reference sequence).

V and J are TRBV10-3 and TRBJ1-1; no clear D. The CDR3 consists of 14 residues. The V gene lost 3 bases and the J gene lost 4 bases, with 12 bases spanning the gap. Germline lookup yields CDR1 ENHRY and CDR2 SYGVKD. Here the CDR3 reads CAISDPSMATEAFF. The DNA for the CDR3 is TGTGCCATCAGTGACCCCTCGATGGCCACTGAAGCTTTCTTT.

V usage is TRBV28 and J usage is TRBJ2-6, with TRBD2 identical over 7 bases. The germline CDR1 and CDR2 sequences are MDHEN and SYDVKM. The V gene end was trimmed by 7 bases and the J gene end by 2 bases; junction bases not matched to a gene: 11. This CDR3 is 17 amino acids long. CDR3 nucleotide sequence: TGTGCCAGCATTAAATCATGGGGAGGGGCTGGGGCCAACGTCCTGACTTTC. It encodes CASIKSWGGAGANVLTF.

CDR3 protein: CASSLVDRASYEQYF. The CDR3 bases are TGTGCCAGCAGCTTAGTCGACAGGGCCTCCTACGAGCAGTACTTC. The chain couples TRBV11-2 to TRBJ2-7; 7 bases align to TRBD1. In germline, CDR1 is SGHAT, CDR2 FQNNGV. The CDR3 spans 15 residues. Trimming at V came to 1 base and at J to 0 bases, leaving 3 bases not matched to a gene.

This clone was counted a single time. CDR3 nucleotides: TGTGCCAGCAGCGTAGAGATGGCAGTCTACAATGAGCAGTTCTTC. It encodes CASSVEMAVYNEQFF. The gene calls are TRBV9 and TRBJ2-1; no definite D call. V was pared by 0 bases and J by 3 bases, with 10 bases between. This CDR3 comprises 15 residues. The V gene's germline CDR1 is SGDLS and CDR2 YYNGEE.

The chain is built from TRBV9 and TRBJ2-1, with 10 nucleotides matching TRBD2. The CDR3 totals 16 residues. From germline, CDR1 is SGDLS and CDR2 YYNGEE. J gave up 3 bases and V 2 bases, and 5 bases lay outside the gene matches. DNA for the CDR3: TGTGCCAGCAGCGTTCAAGCGGGAGGGAACTACAATGAGCAGTTCTTC. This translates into CASSVQAGGNYNEQFF.

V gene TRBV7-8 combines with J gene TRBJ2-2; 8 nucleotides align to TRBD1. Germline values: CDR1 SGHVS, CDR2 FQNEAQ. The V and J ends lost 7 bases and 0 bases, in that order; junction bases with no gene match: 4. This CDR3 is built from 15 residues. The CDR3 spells CASTHRGTNTGELFF. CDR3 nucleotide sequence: TGTGCCAGCACCCACAGGGGGACGAACACCGGGGAGCTGTTTTTT. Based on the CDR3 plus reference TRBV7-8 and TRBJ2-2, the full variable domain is GAGVSQSPRYKVAKRGQDVALRCDPISGHVSLFWYQQALGQGPEFLTYFQNEAQLDKSGLPSDRFFAERPEGSVSTLKIQRTQQEDSAVYLCASTHRGTNTGELFFGEGSRLTVL.

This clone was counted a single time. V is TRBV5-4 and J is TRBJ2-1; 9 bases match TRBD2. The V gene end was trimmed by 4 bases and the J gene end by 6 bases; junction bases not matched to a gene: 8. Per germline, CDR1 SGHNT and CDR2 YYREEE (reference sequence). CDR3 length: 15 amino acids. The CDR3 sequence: CASSVGLAERNEQFF. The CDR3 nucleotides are TGTGCCAGCAGCGTGGGACTAGCTGAGCGCAATGAGCAGTTCTTC.

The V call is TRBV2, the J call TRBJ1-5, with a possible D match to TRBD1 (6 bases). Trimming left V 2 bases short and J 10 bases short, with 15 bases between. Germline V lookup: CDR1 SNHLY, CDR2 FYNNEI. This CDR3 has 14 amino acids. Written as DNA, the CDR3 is TGTGCCAGCAGTGAACGAGGACAGTCCTCACCCCAGCATTTT. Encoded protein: CASSERGQSSPQHF.

The CDR3 bases are TGTGCCAGCAGCGGGGGGGCGGGCCAAGAGACCCAGTACTTC. Its protein is CASSGGAGQETQYF. The V and J genes are TRBV11-2 and TRBJ2-5, with D tentatively TRBD2 (7 bases). This CDR3 has 14 amino acids. Germline V lookup: CDR1 SGHAT, CDR2 FQNNGV. The germline V and J ends were trimmed by 5 bases and 1 base, with 11 bases remaining between them. Using reference TRBV11-2 and TRBJ2-5 for the parts outside the CDR3, the full variable domain is EAGVAQSPRYKIIEKRQSVAFWCNPISGHATLYWYQQILGQGPKLLIQFQNNGVVDDSQLPKDRFSAERLKGVDSTLKIQPAKLEDSAVYLCASSGGAGQETQYFGPGTRLLVL.

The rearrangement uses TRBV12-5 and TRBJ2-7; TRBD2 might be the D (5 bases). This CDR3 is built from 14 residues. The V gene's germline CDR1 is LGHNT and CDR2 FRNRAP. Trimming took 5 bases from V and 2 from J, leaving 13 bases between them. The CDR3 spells CASGNRTGTYEQYF. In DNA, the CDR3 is TGTGCTAGTGGTAATAGGACTGGAACCTACGAGCAGTACTTC.

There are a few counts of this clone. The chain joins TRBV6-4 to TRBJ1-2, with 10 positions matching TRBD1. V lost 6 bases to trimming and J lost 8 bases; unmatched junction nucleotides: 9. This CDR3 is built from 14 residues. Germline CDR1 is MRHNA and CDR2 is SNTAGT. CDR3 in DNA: TGTGCCAGCAGCCAGACAGGGGGCGCGGAGGGCTACACCTTC. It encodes CASSQTGGAEGYTF.

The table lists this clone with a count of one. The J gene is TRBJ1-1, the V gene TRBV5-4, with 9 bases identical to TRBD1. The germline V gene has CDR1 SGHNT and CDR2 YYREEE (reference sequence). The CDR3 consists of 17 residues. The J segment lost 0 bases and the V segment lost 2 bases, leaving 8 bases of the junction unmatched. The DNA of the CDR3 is TGTGCCAGCAGCTTAGTACAGGGGGCGCGTTTGAACACTGAAGCTTTCTTT. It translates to CASSLVQGARLNTEAFF.

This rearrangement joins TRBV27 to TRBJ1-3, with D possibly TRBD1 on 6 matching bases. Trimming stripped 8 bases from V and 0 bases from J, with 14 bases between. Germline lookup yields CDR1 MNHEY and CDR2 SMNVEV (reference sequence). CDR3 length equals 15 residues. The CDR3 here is CASSLTGPSGNTIYF. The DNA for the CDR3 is TGTGCCAGCTCCCTTACAGGGCCCTCTGGAAACACCATATATTTT.

The DNA for the CDR3 is TGTGCCAGCAGTCCAGGGACAGCCGAATTCGGAAACACCATATATTTT. It yields the protein CASSPGTAEFGNTIYF. This chain connects TRBV7-6 to TRBJ1-3, with TRBD1 matching over 7 bases. CDR1 is SGHVS and CDR2 is FNYEAQ in the germline V gene. J was trimmed by 4 bases and V by 6 bases; bases with no gene match: 12. This CDR3 is built from 16 residues.

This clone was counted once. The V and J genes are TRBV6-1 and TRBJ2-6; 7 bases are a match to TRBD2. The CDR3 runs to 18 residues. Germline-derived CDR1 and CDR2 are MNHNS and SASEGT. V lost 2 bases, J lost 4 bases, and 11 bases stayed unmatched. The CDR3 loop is CASSEPALGGAGANVLTF. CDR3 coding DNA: TGTGCCAGCAGTGAACCCGCTCTGGGAGGGGCCGGGGCCAACGTCCTGACTTTC.

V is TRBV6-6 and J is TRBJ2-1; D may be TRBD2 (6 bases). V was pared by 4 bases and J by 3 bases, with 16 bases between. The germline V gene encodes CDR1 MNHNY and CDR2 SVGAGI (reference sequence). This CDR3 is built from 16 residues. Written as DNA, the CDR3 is TGTGCCAGCAGTTCATCCGAGGCGGGAAACTACAATGAGCAGTTCTTC. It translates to CASSSSEAGNYNEQFF.